A single sample is the source of the 22 T cell receptor beta chains below, sequenced in a study of identical twins. TCRdb re-derived calls from the 5' RACE reads in MiXCR, one entry per CDR3 protein. The sample holds roughly 1,500,000 distinct CDR3 sequences; about 30% are singletons and the top ten take roughly 0.3%. The sample comprised cord blood. The source of these receptors is a newborn girl in good health.

This clonotype was seen a handful of times. The CDR3 sequence is CAWSTGGADTQYF. CDR3 nucleotides: TGTGCCTGGAGTACCGGGGGGGCAGATACGCAGTATTTT. The chain employs TRBV30 and TRBJ2-3, with 8 bases that match TRBD2. V gave up 2 bases and J gave up 4 bases; unmatched junction bases: 2. The CDR3 runs 13 residues. Germline assignment: CDR1 GTSNPN and CDR2 SVGIG (reference sequence).

This chain connects TRBV2 to TRBJ1-2, with 7 bases identical to TRBD1. CDR1 SNHLY and CDR2 FYNNEI come from the germline V gene. The CDR3 length is 15 residues. J was trimmed by 5 bases and V by 2 bases; bases with no gene match: 8. CDR3 nucleotide sequence: TGTGCCAGCAGTGAATCGACAGGGTCGGGGTATGGCTACACCTTC. This codes for CASSESTGSGYGYTF.

There are a few counts of this clonotype. V and J are TRBV6-6 and TRBJ1-2; no clear D gene. CDR1 and CDR2 (germline): MNHNY, SVGAGI (reference sequence). The V gene lost 5 bases and the J gene lost 6 bases, with 10 bases spanning the gap. The CDR3 has 12 amino acids. This CDR3 is CASSRVPHGYTF. CDR3 nucleotides: TGTGCCAGCAGTCGAGTCCCACATGGCTACACCTTC.

The chain couples TRBV2 to TRBJ1-6; 7 bases align to TRBD1. The germline V gene has CDR1 SNHLY and CDR2 FYNNEI. Trimming took 3 bases from V and 5 from J; bases not matched to a gene: 7. This CDR3 spans 16 amino acids. The CDR3 DNA is TGTGCCAGCAGTGACGACTCGACAGGGAATAATTCACCCCTCCACTTT. This gives the protein CASSDDSTGNNSPLHF.

The chain recombines TRBV5-1 with TRBJ2-7; 8 bases map to TRBD2. This CDR3 has 15 amino acids. The germline V gene has CDR1 SGHRS and CDR2 YFSETQ. Trimming took 2 bases from V and 7 from J; bases not matched to a gene: 11. DNA of the CDR3: TGCGCCAGCAGCTTTACGAGCGGGGGCCTAAATGAGCAGTACTTC. Protein sequence: CASSFTSGGLNEQYF.

This sequence joins TRBV7-8 and TRBJ2-6, with no clear D. V shed 3 bases and J shed 0 bases, with 15 bases lying between them. Germline V CDR1 and CDR2: SGHVS, FQNEAQ. This CDR3 is built from 18 residues. CDR3 protein: CASSFNRGVLSGANVLTF. The CDR3 DNA sequence: TGTGCCAGCAGCTTTAATCGTGGGGTCCTCTCTGGGGCCAACGTCCTGACTTTC.

The chain couples TRBV20-1 to TRBJ1-3; perhaps TRBD1 as D (6 bases). CDR3 length: 16 residues. CDR1 DFQATT and CDR2 SNEGSKA come from the germline V gene (reference sequence). The ends were cut back, 0 bases at V and 3 bases at J, with 15 bases in the middle. The CDR3 DNA is TGCAGTGCTAGAGATCCCGACAGGCCACTTGGAAACACCATATATTTT. It codes for CSARDPDRPLGNTIYF.

V is TRBV20-1 and J is TRBJ2-1, with TRBD2 identical over 11 bases. The end of the DNA fits TRBJ2-7 better, so the J call may be wrong. The CDR3 extends over 18 amino acids. Germline V gives CDR1 DFQATT, CDR2 SNEGSKA (reference sequence). The CDR3 DNA follows: TGCAGTGCTAGCGGTCTTACGGGACTAGCGGCGAACTACAATGAGCAGTACTTC. It codes for CSASGLTGLAANYNEQYF.

This sequence joins TRBV20-1 and TRBJ1-2; 7 nucleotides match TRBD1. Germline-derived CDR1 and CDR2 are DFQATT and SNEGSKA (reference sequence). Germline trimming cut 0 bases from V and 7 bases from J; bases unmatched to any gene: 11. This CDR3 contains 15 residues. The CDR3 here is CSARDRRGPDSGYTF. DNA of the CDR3: TGCAGTGCTAGAGATAGAAGGGGGCCGGACTCTGGCTACACCTTC.

This clonotype showed up just a few times. The CDR3 nucleotides are TGCGCCAGCTCCGAAGGGGCCCCCTACGAGCAGTACTTC. Amino acids: CASSEGAPYEQYF. V and J are TRBV10-1 and TRBJ2-7, with TRBD1 as a possible D gene (5 bases). The V end was cut by 8 bases, the J end by 2 bases, with 13 bases between. The CDR3 totals 13 residues. In germline, CDR1 is WNHNN, CDR2 SYGVQD (reference sequence).

This clonotype turned up a few times. The V gene is TRBV4-1, the J gene TRBJ2-5; TRBD2 might be the D (5 bases). CDR3 length: 15 amino acids. Deletions cut 3 bases from V and 1 base from J, with 12 bases between. Germline V CDR1 and CDR2: MGHRA, YSYEKL. CDR3 sequence reads: CASSHHTRTQETQYF. The CDR3 DNA follows: TGCGCCAGCAGCCACCACACTAGAACCCAAGAGACCCAGTACTTC.

The table lists this clonotype with a few counts. The chain uses TRBV27 and TRBJ2-7; D may be TRBD1 or TRBD2 (5 bases each). Per germline, CDR1 MNHEY and CDR2 SMNVEV (reference sequence). The CDR3 is 16 residues long. The V end was cut by 2 bases, the J end by 3 bases, with 17 bases between. CDR3 bases: TGTGCCAGCAGTTTACTGTCGGGGCTCGCCCTCTACGAGCAGTACTTC. Residues: CASSLLSGLALYEQYF.

The chain combines TRBV5-1 with TRBJ2-5; 7 bases align to TRBD2. This CDR3 is 12 amino acids long. Germline-derived CDR1 and CDR2 are SGHRS and YFSETQ. The V gene end was trimmed by 6 bases and the J gene end by 4 bases; junction bases not matched to a gene: 3. In DNA, the CDR3 is TGCGCCAGCATGGGAGGGTCAGAGACCCAGTACTTC. The encoded protein is CASMGGSETQYF.

The chain has TRBV4-2 and TRBJ2-2, with D uncertain. With 0 bases removed from V and 7 bases from J, the gap between germline ends came to 9 bases. The CDR3 has 14 residues. The germline CDR1 and CDR2 sequences are LGHNA and YNFKEQ. CDR3 bases: TGTGCCAGCAGCCAAGAAATGAATGGCGGGGAGCTGTTTTTT. Its translation is CASSQEMNGGELFF.

This clonotype was seen only a few times. This chain uses TRBV20-1 with TRBJ2-4; no definite D call. Between the trimmed V and J ends, which lost 6 bases and 0 bases, there was a span of 18 bases. This CDR3 has 16 residues. The germline CDR1 and CDR2 sequences are DFQATT and SNEGSKA (reference sequence). The CDR3 nucleotides are TGCAGTGCCCCCTCACACATCTCCAAAGCCAAAAACATTCAGTACTTC. As protein: CSAPSHISKAKNIQYF.

This clonotype turned up a few times. The chain uses TRBV24-1 and TRBJ2-7; the D gene is possibly TRBD1 (5 bases). The V end was cut by 2 bases, the J end by 2 bases, with 12 bases between. CDR1 is KGHDR and CDR2 is SFDVKD in the germline V gene. The CDR3 is 15 amino acids. In DNA form, the CDR3 reads TGTGCCACCAGTGATTCTGGCAGGGCTCCCTACGAGCAGTACTTC. It translates to CATSDSGRAPYEQYF.

The rearrangement joins TRBV10-3 to TRBJ2-7, with 7 bases lining up with TRBD1. Germline trimming cut 8 bases from V and 7 bases from J; bases unmatched to any gene: 11. The germline gives CDR1 ENHRY, CDR2 SYGVKD. There are 13 residues in the CDR3. CDR3 protein: CAIQSDREGEQYF. As DNA, the CDR3 is TGTGCCATCCAATCAGACAGGGAAGGGGAGCAGTACTTC.

V is TRBV20-1 and J is TRBJ2-1, with D perhaps TRBD1 or TRBD2 (5 bases each). Germline loops: CDR1 DFQATT, CDR2 SNEGSKA (reference sequence). This CDR3 is built from 13 residues. V was pared by 5 bases and J by 5 bases, with 13 bases between. The CDR3 DNA is TGCAGTGCTTCCGGGACCCACAACAATGAGCAGTTCTTC. As protein: CSASGTHNNEQFF.

The table lists this clonotype with a few counts. The chain links TRBV6-5 to TRBJ2-4; maybe TRBD2 (5 bases). Trimming cost V 6 bases and J 6 bases, with 18 bases left between them. Germline V gives CDR1 MNHEY, CDR2 SVGAGI. The CDR3 spans 15 residues. The chain's CDR3 is CASSPVETRANIQYF. The DNA for the CDR3 is TGTGCCAGCAGCCCAGTCGAAACTAGGGCAAACATTCAGTACTTC.

This clonotype was counted once. This may be a read error, as it is one base from a much larger clone. This chain uses TRBV6-5 with TRBJ2-3; 8 bases map to TRBD1. Germline V lookup: CDR1 MNHEY, CDR2 SVGAGI. Trimming cost V 6 bases and J 4 bases; bases outside gene matches: 6. The CDR3 has 14 residues. The CDR3 loop reads CASSQGASADTQYF. In DNA, the CDR3 is TGTGCCAGCAGCCAGGGGGCTAGCGCAGATACGCAGTATTTT.

This clonotype was counted between two and nine times. V and J are TRBV20-1 and TRBJ1-5; tentative D call: TRBD1 (6 bases). Germline CDR1 reads DFQATT; CDR2 reads SNEGSKA (reference sequence). The CDR3 runs 14 residues. Trimming left V 3 bases short and J 0 bases short, with 9 bases between. The CDR3 sequence is CSARGTRSNQPQHF. In DNA, the CDR3 is TGCAGTGCTAGGGGGACACGTAGCAATCAGCCCCAGCATTTT.

The chain uses TRBV11-2 and TRBJ2-1; D ambiguous. Per germline, CDR1 SGHAT and CDR2 FQNNGV. The CDR3 length is 12 residues. V lost 5 bases, J lost 10 bases, and 12 bases lay in between. As DNA, the CDR3 is TGTGCCAGCAGCCCCCAGGCAAGGGAGCAGTTCTTC. Encoded protein: CASSPQAREQFF.